Listed below are T cell receptor beta chains from one sample, sequenced in a study of blood T cell repertoires in COVID-19. TCRdb keeps only in-frame clones here, not all; method: immunoSEQ multiplex PCR. The sample shows roughly 150,000 clones, 80% to 90% of them seen only once. The specimen sequenced was peripheral blood. The receptor source for this set is a woman aged 45-65 years with acute or convalescent COVID-19. Each CDR3 is given without its conserved first and last residue. Rows give clone size only sometimes, using once, few, many, or a class for an expanded clone.

J | V | size | CDR3
TRBJ2-5 | TRBV5-4 | NA | ASSLPTQETQY
TRBJ2-7 | TRBV6-5 | few | ASSFSAGGKYEQY
TRBJ2-1 | TRBV19 | NA | ASSISPGLAGAEQF
TRBJ2-1 | TRBV7-2 | NA | ASSLGQFGYNEQF
TRBJ2-7 | TRBV2 | NA | ASSGLAGAAYEQY
TRBJ2-3 | TRBV9 | NA | ASSETTGNTDTQY
TRBJ1-2 | TRBV7-9 | NA | ASSLAGQAYGYT
TRBJ2-1 | TRBV28 | NA | ASSLGLTSGSNEQF
TRBJ2-7 | TRBV7-3 | NA | ASSLGPAGEQY
TRBJ2-7 | TRBV20-1 | NA | SASPLGGGYEQY
TRBJ2-1 | TRBV5-6 | NA | ASSLEDGLEQF
TRBJ2-1 | TRBV7-8 | NA | ASSLESRLAANEQF
TRBJ2-1 | TRBV7-2 | NA | ASSRGLAGVNEQF
TRBJ1-4 | TRBV28 | NA | ASRTSGQVGELF
TRBJ2-5 | TRBV4-2 | NA | ASSQDSRAIAGQETQY
TRBJ1-6 | TRBV7-6 | NA | ASSAQGTSPLH
TRBJ1-5 | TRBV27 | NA | ASSLRQGSFSNQPQH
TRBJ1-2 | TRBV3-1/TRBV3-2 | once | ASSQRQGSGYT
TRBJ2-7 | TRBV10-3 | NA | ATSTGQGTYEQY
TRBJ1-1 | TRBV6-1 | NA | ASSEVEGAMEAF
TRBJ2-1 | TRBV6-5 | NA | ASSQTSGSYNEQF
TRBJ2-1 | TRBV19 | NA | ASSIGTLDNEQF
TRBJ2-7 | TRBV5-1 | NA | ASSLVQGAYEQY
TRBJ2-7 | TRBV5-5 | NA | ASSLVPGDYEQY
TRBJ2-5 | TRBV5-8 | NA | ASSMGPGQETQY
TRBJ2-7 | TRBV18 | once | ASSTNYEQY
TRBJ2-2 | TRBV15 | NA | ATSRRQGRTGELF
TRBJ2-2 | TRBV6-5 | NA | ASSYHPSGDTGELF
TRBJ2-1 | TRBV10-3 | once | AISLAGGPSGRAANEQF
TRBJ1-5 | TRBV7-8 | NA | ASSFGTVSNQPQH
TRBJ1-2 | TRBV5-6 | NA | ASSLGGQHLYGYT
TRBJ2-5 | TRBV11-2 | NA | ASSLWLAGRSQETQY
TRBJ2-5 | TRBV18 | NA | ASSPARELETQY
TRBJ2-5 | TRBV5-1 | NA | ASSLQGQGAQETQY
TRBJ1-1 | TRBV14 | NA | ASSEERRFNTEAF
TRBJ1-1 | TRBV3-1/TRBV3-2 | few | ASSQAQYNTEAF
TRBJ2-1 | TRBV27 | NA | ASRGLAGDEQF
TRBJ1-6 | TRBV6-1 | NA | ASSEAERRVNSPLH
TRBJ2-7 | TRBV27 | NA | ASSRLAGVRASYEQY
TRBJ2-7 | TRBV5-1 | few | ASRTSGSSPYEQY
TRBJ2-7 | TRBV20-1 | NA | SANDGRLRGEQY
TRBJ2-5 | TRBV7-9 | NA | ASSFLGLAGQQETQY
TRBJ2-7 | TRBV6-6 | NA | ASSPYTQVPYEQY
TRBJ1-5 | TRBV10-3 | NA | AISELKGGNQPQH
TRBJ1-2 | TRBV19 | NA | ASSIRHRGLANYGYT
TRBJ2-3 | TRBV3-1/TRBV3-2 | few | ASTRGLAVSTDTQY
TRBJ2-1 | TRBV7-8 | NA | ASSLLSAGAVNEQF
TRBJ1-5 | TRBV24-1 | NA | ATSDLRQGGDSNQPQH
TRBJ2-5 | TRBV18 | few | ASSSDGQGGETQY
TRBJ1-5 | TRBV28 | few | ASSEIGQPQH
TRBJ2-7 | TRBV28 | NA | ASSPTPLAGRSYEQY
TRBJ1-1 | TRBV6-1 | NA | ASSEALLSQGLSEAF
TRBJ2-7 | TRBV5-1 | NA | ASSSEYRQGVYEQY
TRBJ2-3 | TRBV10-3 | NA | AISRTSGKVDTQY
TRBJ2-5 | TRBV5-1 | NA | ASSFLGSEETQY